Listed below are T cell receptor beta chains from one sample, sequenced in a study of CD8+ T cells in alopecia areata. TCRdb's table, derived via immunoSEQ multiplex PCR, lists solely in-frame clones and lacks some. Among about 210,000 clones listed, 50% to 70% were seen once. Sequencing used CD4+ T cells sorted from blood, obtained at week 4, from a patient treated with tofacitinib. The receptors come from a human donor with alopecia areata. Both conserved end residues are part of each CDR3. The D gene is left open where the match is weak. Part of the rows lack a size; the others show once, few, many or a class for expanded clones.

D | J | V | size | CDR3 | DNA
TRBD2 | TRBJ2-1 | TRBV29-1 | NA | CSVGYSGTRSYNEQFF | TGCAGCGTTGGGTACAGCGGGACTAGGTCCTACAATGAGCAGTTCTTC
NA | TRBJ1-1 | TRBV27 | NA | CASSLTSRISEAFF | TGTGCCAGCAGTTTGACCTCGCGGATTAGTGAAGCTTTCTTT
TRBD1 | TRBJ2-2 | TRBV30 | NA | CAWSRWDRVSGELFF | TGTGCCTGGAGTAGGTGGGACAGGGTATCCGGGGAGCTGTTTTTT
NA | TRBJ1-1 | TRBV6-6 | NA | CASKHPEVTEAFF | TGTGCCAGCAAGCATCCGGAGGTCACTGAAGCTTTCTTT
NA | TRBJ2-3 | TRBV19 | NA | CASSLQQGADTQYF | TGTGCCAGTAGTCTTCAACAAGGCGCAGATACGCAGTATTTT
NA | TRBJ2-6 | TRBV5-4 | few | CASGLSGANVLTF | TGTGCCAGCGGGTTGTCTGGGGCCAACGTCCTGACTTTC
TRBD1 | TRBJ2-5 | TRBV2 | NA | CASSERTGPETQYF | TGTGCCAGCAGTGAAAGGACAGGACCAGAGACCCAGTACTTC
NA | TRBJ2-3 | TRBV29-1 | NA | CSVEGGEKSSTDTQYF | TGCAGCGTTGAAGGGGGGGAGAAATCTAGCACAGATACGCAGTATTTT
TRBD1 | TRBJ2-1 | TRBV5-1 | NA | CASRARTGGYNEQFF | TGCGCCAGCAGAGCCCGGACAGGGGGCTACAATGAGCAGTTCTTC
TRBD2 | TRBJ2-7 | TRBV30 | NA | CAWTASGGTYEQYF | TGTGCCTGGACCGCTAGCGGGGGAACCTACGAGCAGTACTTC
NA | TRBJ1-6 | TRBV2 | NA | CASREQDGRSSPLHF | TGTGCCAGCAGAGAACAGGACGGAAGAAGTTCACCCCTCCACTTT
TRBD1 | TRBJ1-1 | TRBV10-2 | NA | CASSGDRGGMNTEAFF | TGCGCCAGCAGCGGGGACAGGGGGGGAATGAACACTGAAGCTTTCTTT
NA | TRBJ1-1 | TRBV11-2 | NA | CASRRQARTEAFF | TGTGCCAGCAGGAGACAGGCGAGGACTGAAGCTTTCTTT
TRBD1 | TRBJ1-1 | TRBV9 | NA | CASSPRGDTNTEAFF | TGTGCCAGCAGCCCCAGGGGGGACACGAACACTGAAGCTTTCTTT
NA | TRBJ2-1 | TRBV4-1 | many | CASSQIDMMAYNEQFF | TGCGCCAGCAGCCAAATCGACATGATGGCCTACAATGAGCAGTTCTTC
TRBD1 | TRBJ1-6 | TRBV5-1 | NA | CASSLEQGNSPLHF | TGCGCCAGCAGCTTGGAACAGGGGAATTCACCCCTCCACTTT
NA | TRBJ2-3 | TRBV19 | few | CASSIGGALSSTDTQYF | TGTGCCAGTAGTATCGGCGGGGCCCTCTCTAGCACAGATACGCAGTATTTT
NA | TRBJ1-1 | TRBV2 | NA | CASSEAGEAFF | TGTGCCAGCAGTGAAGCGGGTGAAGCTTTCTTT
TRBD2 | TRBJ2-1 | TRBV5-6 | NA | CASSSPGLAGGPTFNEQFF | TGTGCCAGCAGCTCGCCGGGACTAGCGGGGGGGCCAACCTTCAATGAGCAGTTCTTC
NA | TRBJ1-1 | TRBV5-1 | NA | CASSLGTPMNTEAFF | TGCGCCAGCAGCCTCGGGACACCCATGAACACTGAAGCTTTCTTT
NA | TRBJ2-7 | TRBV12-5 | few | CASGPGTAGEEQYF | TGTGCTAGTGGACCGGGGACGGCCGGTGAGGAGCAGTACTTC
NA | TRBJ2-1 | TRBV30 | NA | CAWSGLTATYNEQFF | TGTGCCTGGAGTGGCCTGACAGCTACCTACAATGAGCAGTTCTTC
NA | TRBJ2-3 | TRBV14 | NA | CASSQERTTFTDTQYF | TGTGCCAGCAGCCAAGAGAGGACGACATTCACAGATACGCAGTATTTT
NA | TRBJ1-1 | TRBV18 | NA | CASPHSRTDNTEAFF | TGTGCCAGCCCGCACTCTAGGACGGATAACACTGAAGCTTTCTTT
TRBD1 | TRBJ2-7 | TRBV29-1 | few | CSVSKGQGSYEQYF | TGCAGCGTTTCGAAGGGACAGGGGTCCTACGAGCAGTACTTC
NA | TRBJ1-1 | TRBV30 | NA | CAWSRGATEAFF | TGTGCCTGGAGTCGGGGGGCCACTGAAGCTTTCTTT
NA | TRBJ2-2 | TRBV29-1 | NA | CSASENTGELFF | TGCAGCGCTTCAGAGAACACCGGGGAGCTGTTTTTT
NA | TRBJ1-5 | TRBV12-5 | once | CASGLAADQPQHF | TGTGCTAGTGGTTTGGCAGCGGATCAGCCCCAGCATTTT
TRBD2 | TRBJ2-1 | TRBV5-1 | NA | CASSAGLAVYNEQFF | TGCGCCAGCAGTGCGGGACTAGCGGTCTACAATGAGCAGTTCTTC
TRBD2 | TRBJ2-1 | TRBV4-3 | NA | CASSRGTSGGNEQFF | TGCGCCAGCAGCCGAGGGACTAGCGGGGGCAATGAGCAGTTCTTC
NA | TRBJ1-2 | TRBV18 | few | CASSARGDDYGYTF | TGTGCCAGCTCAGCCCGGGGGGACGACTATGGCTACACCTTC